What follows is one T cell receptor beta chain and its context. The CDR3 length is 16 residues. V lost 2 bases and J lost 5, with 16 bases in between. The V gene's germline CDR1 is SGHRS and CDR2 YFSETQ. Sequencing used immunoSEQ multiplex PCR; TCRdb keeps in-frame clones, though not all of them. The data contain around 84,000 clones, just over 90% of them singletons. The sample comes from a study of technical replicates of blood from a few donors. Sequencing was carried out using T cells isolated from PBMCs. The chain is built from TRBV5-1 and TRBJ2-2; D is perhaps TRBD1 (5 bases). The clonotype comes from a human donor in good health. CDR3 DNA: TGCGCCAGCAGCTTATTGTCAGGGTTGATTACCGGGGAGCTGTTTTTT. Protein product: CASSLLSGLITGELFF.